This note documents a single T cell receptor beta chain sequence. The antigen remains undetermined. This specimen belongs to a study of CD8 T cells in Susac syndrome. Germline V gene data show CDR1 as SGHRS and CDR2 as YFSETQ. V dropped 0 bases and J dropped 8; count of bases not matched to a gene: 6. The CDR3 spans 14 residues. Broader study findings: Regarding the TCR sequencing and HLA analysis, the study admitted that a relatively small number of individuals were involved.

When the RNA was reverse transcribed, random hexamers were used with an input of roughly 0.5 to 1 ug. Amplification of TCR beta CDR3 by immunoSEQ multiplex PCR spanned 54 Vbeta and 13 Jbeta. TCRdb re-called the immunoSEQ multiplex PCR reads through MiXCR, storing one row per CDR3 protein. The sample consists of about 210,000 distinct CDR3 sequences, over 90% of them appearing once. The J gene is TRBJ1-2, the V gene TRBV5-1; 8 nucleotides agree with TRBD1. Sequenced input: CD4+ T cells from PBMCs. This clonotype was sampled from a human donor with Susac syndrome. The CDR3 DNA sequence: TGCGCCAGCAGCTTGGACCGGACAGGGAAGGGCTACACCTTC. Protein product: CASSLDRTGKGYTF.